This T cell receptor beta chain was documented in a study of long-term antiretroviral therapy in people with HIV. General study points: Although diversity increased after ART, it remained lower than in transplant donor controls.

They ran version v3.0 of the immunoSEQ assay at survey level. Using immunoSEQ multiplex PCR, the repertoire was profiled, and TCRdb retains in-frame clones only, with some absent. The sample yields about 21,000 clones, roughly 70% seen once. Comment on this clone: The antigen remains unidentified.

Trimming cost V 4 bases and J 4 bases, with 6 bases left between them. Germline V gene data show CDR1 as SGHDT and CDR2 as YYEEEE. This CDR3 contains 13 residues. The starting material was unsorted PBMCs, obtained 0.5 years before starting antiretroviral therapy. The sequence was collected from a man aged 18 to 29 with HIV. V is TRBV5-6 and J is TRBJ2-6, with D perhaps TRBD1 or TRBD2 (5 bases each). The CDR3 is CASSRGGANVLTF. The CDR3 coding sequence is TGTGCCAGCAGCCGGGGCGGGGCCAACGTCCTGACTTTC.